This T cell receptor (beta chain) was retrieved from a study of early T cells in non-severe SARS-CoV-2 infection. This clonotype was seen only a few times. The protocol attached unique molecular identifiers to individual cDNA molecules. TCRdb re-called the 5' RACE reads through MiXCR, storing one row per CDR3 protein. The sample lists about 64,000 distinct CDR3 sequences, 20% to 25% occurring once. V dropped 3 bases and J dropped 9 bases, with 10 bases sitting between them. Germline V gives CDR1 SGHNT, CDR2 YYREEE (reference sequence). The CDR3 spans 13 residues. This TCR was recovered from an adult who was a healthcare worker with PCR-confirmed SARS-CoV-2 infection or an uninfected control (not recorded which). The starting material was whole blood, obtained at baseline. V and J are TRBV5-4 and TRBJ1-6; possibly TRBD1 for D (6 bases). CDR3 nucleotide sequence: TGTGCCAGCAGCTCTCAGGGGATTTCACCCCTCCACTTT. Translating gives CASSSQGISPLHF.